The entry below describes one TCR beta chain. The data stem from a study of lymphopenia after photon versus proton radiotherapy. The method was immunoSEQ multiplex PCR; TCRdb's version includes in-frame clones alone and lacks a portion of them. This sample has 30,000 or so clones; approximately 88% occur once, and the top ten carry around 50%. CDR1 and CDR2 (germline): SGHRS, YFSETQ. Trimming removed 0 bases from V and 0 bases from J, with 12 bases in between. The CDR3 totals 16 residues. The TCR sequence derives from an older woman with cholangiocarcinoma. Some clones in this sample may be carry-over from other donors' samples. Sequencing was performed on peripheral blood, taken from a patient treated with proton-based radiotherapy. The rearrangement joins TRBV5-1 to TRBJ1-1, with a possible D match to TRBD1 (5 bases). This CDR3 is CASSLAQGNMNTEAFF. The CDR3, as DNA: TGCGCCAGCAGCTTGGCCCAGGGAAACATGAACACTGAAGCTTTCTTT.